The text below deals with one TCR beta chain. This clone came up once. Its antigen specificity is not known. No quality values exist for individual bases; no much larger clone is one base distant. The data belong to a study of blood T cell repertoires in COVID-19 (TCRdb year 2020). For context, the study as a whole: Samples from collaborators originated in the United States, Italy and Spain and spanned both the acute and convalescent phases of COVID-19. The prospective study material was composed of cDNA or gDNA derived from T cells, B-cell-depleted T cells, or PBMCs. A de-identified subject ID, COVID-19 status, age in years and sex were almost always included in the sample metadata. The samples were drawn from the first 160 participants of the ongoing ImmuneRACE study and from more than 1,000 subjects provided by 6 global collaborators. Deeply sampled blood TCRbeta repertoires from subjects exposed to, actively infected with, or recovered from COVID-19 were included in the dataset. Where HLA class I and class II types were available, the types were taken from metadata supplied by the sample provider, not from assay-based typing. The repertoires were released in a freely available public database meant as a resource for research on the immune response to SARS-CoV-2.

Collaborating institutions collected whole blood in K2EDTA tubes following their own protocols. Collaborator samples were shipped for TCRbeta analysis as frozen whole blood, isolated PBMCs, or DNA extracted from either sample type. Results and caveats for the whole study, not just this receptor: The quantity of clinical and demographic metadata differed by source and by participant and was supplied without curation.

TCRbeta CDR3 regions were amplified from genomic DNA by means of the immunoSEQ Assay, a bias-controlled multiplex PCR. In the original analysis: Nucleated cell counts per sample were estimated from amplification of reference gene primers within the assay. Sequence reads were collapsed and filtered to measure the absolute abundance of every unique TCRbeta CDR3 rearrangement. For each sample, productive Simpson clonality was calculated as the square root of Simpson's diversity index across productive rearrangements. TCRdb carries this immuneACCESS record with in-frame sequences only. Its versions omit some clonotypes, under half of them owing to an unresolved V gene in the studies checked, with the rest unexplained. The V and J calls and the clone size are those of that table, but D and trimming were determined from the DNA. The sample yields some 68,000 clones; 75% to 90% were counted once. Of the sample, about 2.9% is held by the ten largest clones.

Sequencing was performed on peripheral blood. The sequence derives from a man aged 45-60 years with acute or convalescent COVID-19.

CDR3 region: CASSQGGGNTIYF. The bases are TGTGCCAGCAGCCAGGGTGGTGGAAACACCATATATTTT. The rearranged chain carries TRBV7-7 and TRBJ1-3, and the D gene may be TRBD1, 5 bases matching. CDR3 length: 13 amino acids, cysteine to phenylalanine. The entry retains the CDR3 DNA only, 39 bases that are in frame from base 1. V gives up 5 bases and J gives up 3 bases, and the segment between their germline ends measures 8 bases. As encoded in the germline V gene (reference sequence), CDR1 is SSHAT while CDR2 is FNYEAQ.